This note documents a single T cell receptor beta chain sequence. Its antigen is as yet unknown. Other DNA sequences in this sample translate to the same CDR3. The data belong to a study of beta chain features in type 1 diabetes. Study-level background: Over all samples combined, around 110 million sorted cells were examined. Study results and caveats: Type 1 diabetes patients had VDJ junctions that carried fewer insertions and more deletions. Shortening of TCRB CDR3s, moderate but significant, appeared in all four CD4+ subsets of Type 1 diabetes patients.

What was sequenced were expressed TCRB transcripts, since all of the isolated RNA had been reverse transcribed. Sequencing used immunoSEQ multiplex PCR; TCRdb keeps in-frame clones, though not all of them. The sample records 970,000 or so clones, 17% being singletons. The V end lost 3 bases, the J end lost 4 bases, and 7 bases lay between the germline ends. The CDR3 spans 13 residues. The germline V gene encodes CDR1 SGHTA and CDR2 FQGNSA. The sequenced sample was naive CD4+ T cells from blood. This chain joins TRBV7-2 and TRBJ1-5, with no clear D. The clonotype originates from a woman under 30 in good health. The CDR3 nucleotides are TGTGCCAGCAGCTTGGGCAGAAATCAGCCCCAGCATTTT. This codes for CASSLGRNQPQHF.